A selection of T cell receptor beta chains follows, all from one sample in a study of control samples from healthy donors and cancer patients. Some clones are missing from TCRdb's copy, which holds only in-frame ones; the method was immunoSEQ multiplex PCR. The sample contains about 49,000 clones, 90% to 95% of which appear only once. The specimen sequenced was PBMCs. The receptors were gathered from a man under 40 with colorectal cancer. The conserved cysteine and the conserved F or W are not part of the CDR3 here. Fields, in order: J gene, D gene, V gene, CDR3 protein. D genes are given only for firm matches.

TRBJ2-7 | . | TRBV6-4 | ASRGGAGEQY
TRBJ2-3 | . | TRBV4-1 | ASSQGGRRADTQY
TRBJ2-2 | . | TRBV19 | ASSLYTYTGELF
TRBJ1-1 | . | TRBV5-1 | ASSLDGHNTEAF
TRBJ2-1 | TRBD1 | TRBV12-3/TRBV12-4 | ASSLRGQDEQF
TRBJ1-3 | . | TRBV5-1 | ASSLALGGSGNTIY
TRBJ1-5 | TRBD1 | TRBV10-3 | AIRGDRAPNQPQH
TRBJ1-1 | . | TRBV7-6 | ASSLGGPAKAF
TRBJ2-6 | . | TRBV13 | ASSLEGDRAANVLT
TRBJ2-1 | TRBD2 | TRBV5-4 | ASRPRLAGGFDEQF
TRBJ2-7 | TRBD2 | TRBV7-9 | ASSLVGGSWDYEQY
TRBJ2-5 | . | TRBV10-2 | ASSEQVETQY
TRBJ1-5 | . | TRBV24-1 | ATSDANQPQH
TRBJ1-2 | . | TRBV2 | ASSEDRDRVGYT
TRBJ2-7 | TRBD2 | TRBV6-5 | ASSPPSGVEKQY
TRBJ1-1 | . | TRBV14 | ASSQGAGNTEAF
TRBJ2-1 | . | TRBV2 | ASRQGVNAYNEQF
TRBJ2-3 | TRBD2 | TRBV6-4 | ASSESVASGGAGGDTQY
TRBJ1-1 | . | TRBV6-5 | ATRTALGTEAF
TRBJ2-5 | . | TRBV7-2 | ASSSGRFQETQY
TRBJ1-1 | . | TRBV4-1 | ASSQDLRDGYMNTEAF
TRBJ2-2 | . | TRBV2 | ASRAGQGYTGELF
TRBJ1-6 | TRBD1 | TRBV19 | ASTRTGGNSPLH
TRBJ1-2 | . | TRBV5-1 | ASSGLTSLNGYT
TRBJ1-4 | . | TRBV6-5 | ASSRGYEKLF
TRBJ1-1 | . | TRBV7-2 | ASSLGKGEAF
TRBJ1-2 | TRBD1 | TRBV12-3/TRBV12-4 | ASSYRTGYGYT
TRBJ2-6 | . | TRBV3-1/TRBV3-2 | ASSRPVHSGANVLT
TRBJ2-6 | TRBD1 | TRBV29-1 | SVEALDRVSGANVLT
TRBJ1-3 | . | TRBV11-2 | ASSLAYNSGNTIY
TRBJ1-1 | . | TRBV6-2/TRBV6-3 | ASSFRSPTSANTEAF
TRBJ1-6 | . | TRBV6-5 | ASSLGNSPLH
TRBJ2-3 | . | TRBV15 | ATSRDYQGKDTQY
TRBJ2-3 | TRBD2 | TRBV10-3 | AISEQAGGRDTQY
TRBJ2-7 | TRBD1 | TRBV6-2/TRBV6-3 | ASSYSTGRSYEQY
TRBJ1-2 | . | TRBV6-5 | ARYRREDGYT
TRBJ1-1 | . | TRBV4-3 | ASSQDGGNTEAF
TRBJ1-2 | TRBD1 | TRBV4-2 | ASSQDRMGTAYGYT
TRBJ1-1 | . | TRBV5-6 | ASSLDSGNTEAF
TRBJ1-3 | . | TRBV30 | AWEPNLMPGNTIY
TRBJ1-3 | . | TRBV19 | ASSIGPTSGNTIY
TRBJ1-1 | . | TRBV7-9 | ASSLIDGIEAF
TRBJ1-2 | . | TRBV30 | AWRPKRQFGYT
TRBJ1-4 | TRBD1 | TRBV14 | ASSRSGGINEKLF
TRBJ2-3 | . | TRBV5-1 | ASSLEQISTDTQY
TRBJ2-3 | TRBD2 | TRBV18 | ASSPRASGVTDTQY
TRBJ1-3 | . | TRBV9 | ASSVRTMASGNTIY
TRBJ2-1 | . | TRBV9 | ASSVWDFDEQF
TRBJ2-2 | . | TRBV10-3 | AISDPDRNTGELF
TRBJ1-5 | TRBD1 | TRBV5-4 | ASSIQGIQAGNQPQH
TRBJ1-5 | TRBD1 | TRBV19 | ASSYPGQGSNQPQH
TRBJ2-3 | . | TRBV7-9 | ASNLRDTQY
TRBJ1-2 | TRBD1 | TRBV7-2 | ASSPRTGNGYGYT